The entry below gives a single TCR beta chain sequence along with its context. Original processing methods: Nucleated cell counts were estimated from reference gene primer amplification. Assay: immunoSEQ multiplex PCR; the TCRdb copy retains only in-frame clones and omits some. That table is the source of V, J and clone size, and D and trimming were worked out from the DNA. The sample has about 190,000 clones, roughly 80% seen once. V trimming: 3 bases; J trimming: 4 bases; junction bases outside the gene matches: 9. Germline loops: CDR1 SGHRS, CDR2 YFSETQ. The CDR3 sequence is 15 residues long. The data were taken from a study of blood T cell repertoires in COVID-19. On the study more broadly: Donors in the United States, Italy and Spain gave samples during acute or convalescent COVID-19.

The chain has TRBV5-1 and TRBJ2-7; 8 nucleotides agree with TRBD2. This clonotype was obtained from a woman aged 25-40 years with acute or convalescent COVID-19. What was sequenced was peripheral blood. For the CDR3, the DNA is TGCGCCAGCAGCTACCGCGGGGGCGGGAGGTACGAGCAGTACTTC. As protein: CASSYRGGGRYEQYF.